The 12 T cell receptor beta chains below come from one sample, sequenced in a study of blood T cell repertoires in COVID-19. TCRdb's copy holds only in-frame clones and misses some; the assay was immunoSEQ multiplex PCR. Of around 150,000 clones listed, about 88% are singletons. The material sequenced was peripheral blood. The receptors stem from an older woman with COVID-19, enrolled during active disease.

This sequence joins TRBV7-3 and TRBJ2-1; 12 bases agree with TRBD2. CDR3 length equals 19 residues. Germline CDR1 is SGHTA and CDR2 is FQGTGA. V lost 5 bases, J lost 4 bases, and 15 bases stayed unmatched. CDR3 DNA: TGTGCCAGCAGCGCCCGGGTGGGGGCCGGGACTAGCGGGTACAATGAGCAGTTCTTC. This codes for CASSARVGAGTSGYNEQFF. Combining the CDR3 with reference TRBV7-3 and TRBJ2-1 gives the whole variable domain GAGVSQTPSNKVTEKGKYVELRCDPISGHTALYWYRQSLGQGPEFLIYFQGTGAADDSGLPNDRFFAVRPEGSVSTLKIQRTERGDSAVYLCASSARVGAGTSGYNEQFFGPGTRLTVL.

The rearrangement uses TRBV6-6 and TRBJ1-4; D remains unclear. Germline CDR1 and CDR2: MNHNY and SVGAGI (reference sequence). The V end was cut by 2 bases, the J end by 6 bases, with 10 bases between. The CDR3 totals 14 residues. This CDR3 reads CASSYDGVYEKLFF. DNA for the CDR3: TGTGCCAGCAGTTACGACGGGGTATATGAAAAACTGTTTTTT.

This chain connects TRBV30 to TRBJ1-2, with 11 nucleotides matching TRBD1. From germline, CDR1 is GTSNPN and CDR2 SVGIG (reference sequence). CDR3 length: 17 residues. Trimming removed 0 bases from V and 7 bases from J; junction bases left unmatched: 13. The DNA of the CDR3 is TGTGCCTGGAGTGTACGGACAGGGGGCCCCCTCGGCCTTGGCTACACCTTC. This translates into CAWSVRTGGPLGLGYTF.

As concerns this clone: A read error may explain this, as a much larger clone is one base away. Within the sample, other DNA sequences also encode this same CDR3. V and J are TRBV6-5 and TRBJ2-1; 8 bases match TRBD2. The CDR3 totals 12 residues. Germline CDR1 reads MNHEY; CDR2 reads SVGAGI. This CDR3 is CASSLSGGEQFF. CDR3 bases: TGTGCTAGCAGTCTAAGCGGGGGTGAGCAGTTCTTC.

This chain joins TRBV6-5 and TRBJ1-5; 7 bases align to TRBD1. From germline, CDR1 is MNHEY and CDR2 SVGAGI. Trimming cost V 5 bases and J 1 base; bases outside gene matches: 5. The CDR3 is made up of 15 amino acids. The CDR3 DNA follows: TGTGCCAGCAGTCACGACAGGGTAAGCAATCAGCCCCAGCATTTT. This gives the protein CASSHDRVSNQPQHF.

V usage is TRBV14 and J usage is TRBJ1-1, with no clear D. This CDR3 comprises 13 residues. V was trimmed by 4 bases and J by 4 bases, leaving 10 bases between them. CDR1 and CDR2 from the germline V gene are SGHDN and FVKESK. The DNA of the CDR3 is TGTGCCAGCAGCCGGCTGGGGAGCACTGAAGCTTTCTTT. Amino acids: CASSRLGSTEAFF.

The rearrangement joins TRBV29-1 to TRBJ1-3; tentative D call: TRBD1 (5 bases). This CDR3 region has 12 residues. Trimming took 7 bases from V and 4 from J, leaving 11 bases between them. Germline CDR1 reads SQVTM; CDR2 reads ANQGSEA. The CDR3, as DNA: TGCAGCGGGTCAACAGGAGGAAACACCATATATTTT. Translated: CSGSTGGNTIYF.

This clone showed up just once. The chain recombines TRBV3-1 (or the pseudogene TRBV3-2) with TRBJ1-2, with D unresolved. The germline V gene encodes CDR1 LGHDT and CDR2 YNNKEL (reference sequence). This CDR3 is built from 14 residues. Trimming pared 0 bases from V and 4 bases from J, leaving 9 bases between. The CDR3 DNA sequence: TGTGCCAGCAGCCAAGATGAAGCCTTCTATGGCTACACCTTC. It encodes CASSQDEAFYGYTF.

This rearrangement joins TRBV6-6 to TRBJ2-1; D is possibly TRBD2 (5 bases). Trimming stripped 8 bases from V and 7 bases from J, with 12 bases between. This CDR3 spans 12 amino acids. CDR1 is MNHNY, CDR2 SVGAGI, per germline (reference sequence). CDR3 residues: CASGGLGNEQFF. DNA of the CDR3: TGTGCCAGCGGAGGATTGGGGAATGAGCAGTTCTTC.

The V and J genes are TRBV7-2 and TRBJ2-1; possibly TRBD1 for D (5 bases). Looked up from germline, CDR1 is SGHTA and CDR2 is FQGNSA. The CDR3 has 14 amino acids. Trimming shortened V by 5 bases and J by 1 base, and 9 bases separated the two germline ends. The DNA for the CDR3 is TGTGCCAGCAGCGGGGCTGGATCCTACAATGAGCAGTTCTTC. Its translation is CASSGAGSYNEQFF.

The V and J genes are TRBV18 and TRBJ2-7; 9 nucleotides match TRBD2. The J segment lost 0 bases and the V segment lost 5 bases, leaving 8 bases of the junction unmatched. Germline lookup yields CDR1 KGHSH and CDR2 LQKENI. This CDR3 comprises 16 residues. This CDR3 is CASSRSDSGSSYEQYF. CDR3 in DNA: TGTGCCAGCTCAAGATCGGATAGCGGGAGCTCCTACGAGCAGTACTTC.

This clone showed up just once. The chain is built from TRBV30 and TRBJ2-2, with 7 bases identical to TRBD2. Germline trimming cut 0 bases from V and 6 bases from J; bases unmatched to any gene: 10. The CDR3 is made up of 16 amino acids. Germline CDR1 is GTSNPN and CDR2 is SVGIG (reference sequence). CDR3 region: CAWSVRSGTKPGELFF. As DNA, the CDR3 is TGTGCCTGGAGTGTACGAAGTGGGACTAAGCCCGGGGAGCTGTTTTTT.